This is a list of T cell receptor beta chains from one sample in a study of blood T cell repertoires in COVID-19. Sequencing used immunoSEQ multiplex PCR; TCRdb keeps in-frame clones, though not all of them. The table lists about 34,000 clones, about 90% of them singletons, with approximately 19% in the top ten. The sequenced material came from peripheral blood. These receptors came from an elderly man with acute or convalescent COVID-19. Both conserved end residues are part of each CDR3. The D gene is left open where the match is weak. Clone size is stated in some rows and not others, as once, few, many or a class when expanded.

j_call | d_call | cdr3_length | v_call | clone_size | cdr3_nt | cdr3_aa
TRBJ1-4 | TRBD1 | 14 | TRBV2 | - | TGTGCCAGCAGTGCACAGGGGATCCGTGAAAAACTGTTTTTT | CASSAQGIREKLFF
TRBJ1-5 | - | 12 | TRBV19 | - | TGTGCCAGTAGTTACTTGAATCAGCCCCAGCATTTT | CASSYLNQPQHF
TRBJ2-2 | - | 15 | TRBV19 | - | TGTGCCAGTGCCGACAGAACTCTAAACACCGGGGAGCTGTTTTTT | CASADRTLNTGELFF
TRBJ1-4 | TRBD1 | 18 | TRBV3-1/TRBV3-2 | - | TGTGCCAGCAGCCCCCGCGGACAGGGTCCCGCGTCTCCCGGAAAACTGTTTTTT | CASSPRGQGPASPGKLFF
TRBJ2-5 | - | 13 | TRBV6-4 | - | TGTGCCAGCAGTGTACAGCCCCAAGAGACCCAGTACTTC | CASSVQPQETQYF
TRBJ2-6 | - | 18 | TRBV27 | - | TGTGCCAGCACCTCGAATCAACAACAGGGAGCTGGGGCCAACGTCCTGACTTTC | CASTSNQQQGAGANVLTF
TRBJ1-1 | - | 16 | TRBV5-4 | - | TGTGCCAGCAGCTCCAGACCCCGACAGAGTTTGGTTGAAGCTTTCTTT | CASSSRPRQSLVEAFF
TRBJ1-1 | - | 15 | TRBV5-1 | once | TGCGCCAGCAGCTTGGTAGGAGGGTCGAACACTGAAGCTTTCTTT | CASSLVGGSNTEAFF
TRBJ2-7 | - | 15 | TRBV2 | - | TGTGCCAGCAGTCCAAGCGGCAGAAGCTCCTACGAGCAGTACTTC | CASSPSGRSSYEQYF
TRBJ2-7 | TRBD2 | 16 | TRBV11-2 | few | TGTGCCAGCAGCTTAGGGGGACTAGCGGGGGCCTACGAGCAGTACTTC | CASSLGGLAGAYEQYF
TRBJ2-1 | - | 17 | TRBV19 | - | TGTGCCAGTAGTATCTTCCGGGGATCGCTAATCTACAATGAGCAGTTCTTC | CASSIFRGSLIYNEQFF
TRBJ1-1 | TRBD1 | 15 | TRBV19 | - | TGTGCCAGTAGCCCCGGGGACAGAGGGAACACTGAAGCTTTCTTT | CASSPGDRGNTEAFF
TRBJ1-2 | - | 13 | TRBV18 | - | TGTGCCAGCTCACCAGGGAGTGACTATGGCTACACCTTC | CASSPGSDYGYTF
TRBJ1-5 | - | 18 | TRBV30 | few | TGTGCCTGGAGTCCTAAGTGGGGCCTCAGCCCTTTACATCAGCCCCAGCATTTT | CAWSPKWGLSPLHQPQHF
TRBJ2-1 | TRBD2 | 14 | TRBV2 | - | TGTGCCAGCCTCAGGGGTAGCGGGGGGGATGAGCAGTTCTTC | CASLRGSGGDEQFF
TRBJ1-5 | - | 14 | TRBV27 | once | TGTGCCAGCAGCTCACCGGGACACCATCAGCCCCAGCATTTT | CASSSPGHHQPQHF
TRBJ2-7 | TRBD2 | 12 | TRBV10-3 | - | TGTGCCATCAGACCCGCGGGGGGCGAGCAGTACTTC | CAIRPAGGEQYF